The rows below give T cell receptor beta chains drawn from one sample of a study of T cell repertoires in cytomegalovirus infection. TCRdb ran MiXCR on the reads and lists one entry per CDR3 protein. There are approximately 250,000 distinct CDR3 sequences in the sample; 9.1% occur only once, and around 15% lies in the top ten. The sequenced material came from PBMCs. All receptors derive from a human donor in good health (CMV status not recorded). Some clones in this sample may be carry-over from other donors' samples. The CDR3 runs from the conserved cysteine through the conserved F or W. The D gene is left open where the match is weak. Size values are once, few and many counts, or a class for expanded clones, and some rows have none.

>TRBJ2-7|TRBV7-2|TRBD2|many
CASSSSGRPYEQYF
TGTGCCAGCAGCTCTAGCGGGAGGCCATACGAGCAGTACTTC
>TRBJ2-7|TRBV18|TRBD1|many
CASSPGQSSYEQYF
TGTGCCAGCTCACCGGGACAGAGCTCCTACGAGCAGTACTTC
>TRBJ1-2|TRBV25-1|.|few
CASSEWGDDGYTF
TGTGCCAGCAGTGAATGGGGGGACGATGGCTACACCTTC
>TRBJ1-1|TRBV7-2|TRBD1|many
CASSLNRGVRTEAFF
TGTGCCAGCAGCTTAAACAGGGGCGTGAGAACTGAAGCTTTCTTT
>TRBJ1-1|TRBV20-1|.|.
CSAELRSLNTEAFF
TGCAGTGCTGAATTACGGAGCTTAAACACTGAAGCTTTCTTT
>TRBJ2-1|TRBV12-5|.|many
CASGLYTYNEQFF
TGTGCTAGTGGTTTGTACACTTACAATGAGCAGTTCTTC
>TRBJ1-1|TRBV12-3/TRBV12-4|TRBD1|many
CASRMGTANTEAFF
TGTGCCAGCAGAATGGGGACAGCGAACACTGAAGCTTTCTTT
>TRBJ1-2|TRBV5-1|.|many
CASSLDPSYGYTF
TGCGCCAGCAGCTTGGATCCGAGCTATGGCTACACCTTC
>TRBJ1-1|TRBV5-1|.|.
CASSLGSGGITEAFF
TGCGCCAGCAGCTTGGGTTCTGGGGGGATCACTGAAGCTTTCTTT
>TRBJ1-1|TRBV12-3/TRBV12-4|TRBD1|many
CASSKGQGEEAFF
TGTGCCAGCAGTAAGGGACAGGGGGAAGAAGCTTTCTTT
>TRBJ1-2|TRBV7-6|.|many
CASSLGGTKEYYGYTF
TGTGCCAGCAGCTTAGGAGGGACTAAGGAGTACTATGGCTACACCTTC
>TRBJ2-4|TRBV14|TRBD2|many
CASSQVAGGGNIQYF
TGTGCCAGCAGCCAAGTAGCGGGAGGTGGAAACATTCAGTACTTC
>TRBJ2-1|TRBV6-4|.|many
CASRDSDRSREQFF
TGTGCCAGCAGAGATAGCGACAGATCGCGTGAGCAGTTCTTC
>TRBJ1-2|TRBV20-1|.|few
CSARKQAPRGYTF
TGCAGTGCTAGGAAACAGGCACCCCGGGGCTACACCTTC
>TRBJ2-5|TRBV7-2|TRBD2|few
CASSPTSGGQETQYF
TGTGCCAGCAGCCCGACTAGCGGGGGACAAGAGACCCAGTACTTC
>TRBJ1-2|TRBV13|.|.
CASSLGHVGARDYGYTF
TGTGCCAGCAGCTTAGGACATGTAGGCGCTAGGGACTATGGCTACACCTTC
>TRBJ1-2|TRBV14|.|many
CASSQVPGGYGYTF
TGTGCCAGCAGCCAAGTTCCGGGGGGCTATGGCTACACCTTC
>TRBJ2-3|TRBV7-2|TRBD1|many
CASSSRQGAQAQYF
TGTGCCAGCAGCTCCCGACAGGGGGCGCAGGCGCAGTATTTT
>TRBJ1-1|TRBV20-1|TRBD1|.
CSAWTGAEAFF
TGCAGTGCCTGGACAGGCGCCGAAGCTTTCTTT
>TRBJ2-1|TRBV20-1|TRBD2|.
CSARGGGGRNEQFF
TGCAGTGCTAGAGGGGGCGGGGGACGAAATGAGCAGTTCTTC
>TRBJ2-7|TRBV6-2/TRBV6-3|.|.
CASSYSAGPYEQYF
TGTGCCAGCAGTTACTCAGCGGGCCCCTACGAGCAGTACTTC
>TRBJ1-5|TRBV19|.|many
CASSEGFRSNQPQHF
TGTGCCAGTAGCGAGGGATTCAGGAGCAATCAGCCCCAGCATTTT
>TRBJ1-1|TRBV7-2|TRBD1|many
CASRQGVAGGRNTEAFF
TGTGCCAGCAGACAAGGGGTCGCAGGGGGCCGTAACACTGAAGCTTTCTTT
>TRBJ2-3|TRBV7-3|.|many
CASSSASTDTQYF
TGTGCCAGCAGCTCTGCGAGCACAGATACGCAGTATTTT
>TRBJ2-7|TRBV30|TRBD1|few
CAWTSGTGRLDEQYF
TGTGCCTGGACGAGCGGGACAGGGAGGTTGGACGAGCAGTACTTC
>TRBJ1-5|TRBV6-6|.|.
CASSPDSFGTQHF
TGTGCCAGCAGCCCCGACTCCTTTGGTACCCAGCATTTT
>TRBJ1-2|TRBV7-2|TRBD1|many
CASSHRGQDYGYTF
TGTGCCAGCAGCCACAGGGGTCAGGATTATGGCTACACCTTC
>TRBJ2-5|TRBV5-1|.|many
CASSLDQETQYF
TGTGCCAGCAGCTTAGATCAGGAGACCCAGTACTTC
>TRBJ2-1|TRBV28|TRBD2|.
CASSLPLAGADNEQFF
TGTGCCAGCAGTTTGCCTCTAGCGGGGGCTGACAATGAGCAGTTCTTC
>TRBJ1-5|TRBV28|.|many
CASVKGPSNQPQHF
TGTGCCAGCGTGAAGGGCCCGAGCAATCAGCCCCAGCATTTT
>TRBJ1-1|TRBV11-2|.|.
CASSFDVAEAFF
TGTGCCAGCAGCTTTGACGTGGCTGAAGCTTTCTTT
>TRBJ1-4|TRBV10-3|.|many
CAIGPGGYNEKLFF
TGTGCCATCGGCCCGGGCGGGTATAATGAAAAACTGTTTTTT
>TRBJ2-1|TRBV14|.|many
CASSQARASQYNEQFF
TGTGCCAGCAGCCAAGCCCGGGCCTCCCAGTACAATGAGCAGTTCTTC
>TRBJ2-5|TRBV7-8|.|many
CASSISETQYF
TGTGCCAGCAGTATATCAGAGACCCAGTACTTC
>TRBJ2-3|TRBV7-2|.|many
CASSFRLADTDTQYF
TGTGCCAGCAGCTTTAGATTAGCGGATACAGATACGCAGTATTTT
>TRBJ2-7|TRBV4-1|.|many
CASSLGQGTYEQYF
TGTGCCAGCAGCTTAGGTCAGGGGACCTACGAGCAGTACTTC
>TRBJ1-3|TRBV3-1|.|many
CASGDPGNTIYF
TGTGCCAGCGGCGACCCCGGAAACACCATATATTTT
>TRBJ2-1|TRBV18|.|.
CASSPGGQFGEQFF
TGTGCCAGCTCACCTGGGGGGCAGTTCGGTGAGCAGTTCTTC
>TRBJ1-2|TRBV20-1|.|few
CSAPLTQGPRGYTF
TGCAGTGCCCCCTTGACCCAGGGTCCCCGTGGCTACACCTTC
>TRBJ2-7|TRBV20-1|.|.
CSARDNLRSYEQYF
TGCAGTGCTAGAGATAACCTACGGTCCTACGAGCAGTACTTC
>TRBJ1-4|TRBV7-2|.|.
CASSLAVAGPNEKLFF
TGTGCCAGCAGCTTAGCCGTTGCAGGGCCTAATGAAAAACTGTTTTTT
>TRBJ1-6|TRBV7-2|.|many
CASSLGRNNSPLHF
TGTGCCAGCAGCTTAGGCCGGAATAATTCACCCCTCCACTTT
>TRBJ2-3|TRBV6-2/TRBV6-3|.|.
CASRPAPGRAYTDTQYF
TGTGCCAGCAGACCAGCCCCGGGACGGGCCTACACAGATACGCAGTATTTT
>TRBJ2-3|TRBV7-6|.|many
CASSSNSGRGDTQYF
TGTGCCAGCAGCTCTAATTCCGGACGGGGTGATACGCAGTATTTT
>TRBJ2-6|TRBV19|.|.
CASSPPGRGYSGANVLTF
TGTGCCAGTAGTCCACCGGGACGGGGATACTCTGGGGCCAACGTCCTGACTTTC
>TRBJ2-5|TRBV7-9|.|many
CASSLVTGARGQETQYF
TGTGCCAGCAGCTTAGTGACTGGGGCGAGGGGCCAAGAGACCCAGTACTTC
>TRBJ2-5|TRBV7-9|TRBD2|many
CASSLQTSGVRETQYF
TGTGCCAGCAGCCTTCAAACTAGCGGGGTTCGAGAGACCCAGTACTTC
>TRBJ1-2|TRBV28|.|many
CASSLRADLYGYTF
TGTGCCAGCAGTTTACGGGCGGACCTCTATGGCTACACCTTC
>TRBJ2-7|TRBV7-2|TRBD2|many
CASSPSGSGAREQYF
TGTGCCAGCAGCCCATCTGGCAGCGGGGCTAGGGAGCAGTACTTC
>TRBJ2-1|TRBV28|.|few
CASSLWNEQFF
TGTGCCAGCAGTTTGTGGAATGAGCAGTTCTTC
>TRBJ2-5|TRBV11-2|.|many
CASSPQLKLQYF
TGTGCCAGCAGCCCCCAGTTGAAGTTGCAGTACTTC
>TRBJ1-2|TRBV28|.|many
CASSLVVGRAGGYTF
TGTGCCAGCAGTTTAGTTGTCGGCAGGGCCGGTGGCTACACCTTC
>TRBJ1-1|TRBV19|.|many
CASSMGWVVTANTEAFF
TGTGCCAGTAGTATGGGGTGGGTGGTGACCGCGAACACTGAAGCTTTCTTT
>TRBJ2-7|TRBV18|.|.
CASSPGAGYEQYF
TGTGCCAGCTCACCAGGGGCCGGCTACGAGCAGTACTTC
>TRBJ2-3|TRBV18|TRBD2|few
CASSPPSGREYF
TGTGCCAGCTCACCACCGAGCGGGAGGGAGTATTTT